This entry is about one T cell receptor (beta chain). Its antigen is unidentified. This entry comes from a study of beta chain features in type 1 diabetes. The CDR3 totals 13 residues. Trimming removed 5 bases at V and 5 bases at J, with 9 bases between. Per germline, CDR1 MNHNY and CDR2 SVGAGI (reference sequence). Per donor, one heparinised blood draw averaged around 0.12 L. General observations from the study: A pattern of fewer insertions and more deletions at VDJ junctions was seen in type 1 diabetes patients. The naive, central memory and Treg TCRB repertoires of patients appeared to be more similar to one another than those of healthy donors. For cells with high TCR expression, cDNA sequencing could yield over-representation. Within each of all four CD4+ subsets, Type 1 diabetes patients had TCRB CDR3s that were moderately but significantly shorter.

Sequencing targeted expressed TCRB transcripts, as all isolated RNA had been reverse transcribed. The repertoire was sequenced with immunoSEQ multiplex PCR; TCRdb's copy has only in-frame clones and lacks some. The data hold 160,000 or so clones, with around 8.6% observed a single time. The chain links TRBV6-6 to TRBJ1-4; maybe TRBD1 (6 bases). The clonotype originates from a woman between 18 and 29 years old with type 1 diabetes. Sample: central memory CD4+ T cells from blood. The CDR3 region is CASSPQGNEKLFF. As DNA, the CDR3 is TGTGCCAGCAGTCCTCAGGGGAATGAAAAACTGTTTTTT.